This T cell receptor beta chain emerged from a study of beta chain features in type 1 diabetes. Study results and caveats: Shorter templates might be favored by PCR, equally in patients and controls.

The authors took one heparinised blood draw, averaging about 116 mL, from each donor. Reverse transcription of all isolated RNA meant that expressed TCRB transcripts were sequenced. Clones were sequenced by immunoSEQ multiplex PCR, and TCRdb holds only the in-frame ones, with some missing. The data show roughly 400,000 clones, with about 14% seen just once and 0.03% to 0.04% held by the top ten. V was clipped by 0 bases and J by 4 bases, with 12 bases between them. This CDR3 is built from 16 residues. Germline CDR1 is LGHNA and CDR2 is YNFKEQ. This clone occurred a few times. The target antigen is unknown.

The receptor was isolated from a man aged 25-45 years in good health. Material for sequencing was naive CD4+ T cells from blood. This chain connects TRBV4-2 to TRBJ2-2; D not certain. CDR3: CASSQETLSFTGELFF. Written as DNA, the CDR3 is TGTGCCAGCAGCCAAGAGACTCTCAGCTTCACCGGGGAGCTGTTTTTT.